This T cell receptor (beta chain) was recovered during a study of blood T cell repertoires in COVID-19. Study in general: From the United States, Italy and Spain came samples of acute and convalescent COVID-19. PBMCs, B-cell-depleted T cells, or T cells were the source of the cDNA or gDNA that made up the material.

The germline V gene encodes CDR1 SNHLY and CDR2 FYNNEI. This CDR3 is built from 15 residues. The V end lost 0 bases, the J end lost 2 bases, and 8 bases lay between the germline ends. As processed by the authors: How many nucleated cells were present was estimated from reference gene primer amplification. Generated by immunoSEQ multiplex PCR, the TCRdb table keeps only in-frame clones and is missing some. The V and J calls and the clone size are those of that table, but D and trimming were determined from the DNA. The repertoire includes 190,000 or so clones, around 84% of them detected once, and about 2.6% sits in the top ten. This clone was detected a few times.

This sequence originates from a man aged 35 to 55 with active or convalescent COVID-19. Sample: peripheral blood. J is TRBJ1-5 and V is TRBV2; possibly TRBD1 for D (5 bases). The CDR3 nucleotides read TGTGCCAGCAGTGAAGCGGGGCTGGGCAATCAGCCCCAGCATTTT. Protein product: CASSEAGLGNQPQHF. Supplemented by reference TRBV2 and TRBJ1-5, the full variable domain reads EPEVTQTPSHQVTQMGQEVILRCVPISNHLYFYWYRQILGQKVEFLVSFYNNEISEKSEIFDDQFSVERPDGSNFTLKIRSTKLEDSAMYFCASSEAGLGNQPQHFGDGTRLSIL.